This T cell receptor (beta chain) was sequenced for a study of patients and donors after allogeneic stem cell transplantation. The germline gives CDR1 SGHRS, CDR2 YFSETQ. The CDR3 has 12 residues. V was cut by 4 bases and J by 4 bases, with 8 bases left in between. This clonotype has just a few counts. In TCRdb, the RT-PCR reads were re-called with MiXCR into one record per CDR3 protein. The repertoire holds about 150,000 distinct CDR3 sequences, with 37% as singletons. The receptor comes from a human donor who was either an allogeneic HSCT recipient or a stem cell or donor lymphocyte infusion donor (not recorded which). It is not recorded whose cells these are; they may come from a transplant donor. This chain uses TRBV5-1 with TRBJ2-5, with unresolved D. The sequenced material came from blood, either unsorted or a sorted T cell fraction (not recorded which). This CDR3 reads CASSNLGETQYF. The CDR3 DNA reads TGCGCCAGCAGCAACTTAGGAGAGACCCAGTACTTC.